This T cell receptor (beta chain) was identified during a study of shared clonotypes between healthy human individuals. Clones were sequenced by immunoSEQ multiplex PCR, and TCRdb holds only the in-frame ones, with some missing. This sample has some 1 million clones; under 80% occur once, and the top ten carry nearly 1.5%. The V gene lost 0 bases and the J gene lost 5 bases, with 13 bases spanning the gap. The CDR3 spans 15 residues. Germline values: CDR1 MGHRA, CDR2 YSYEKL. In regard to this clone: The sample carries other DNA sequences with the same CDR3.

The sample was memory CD4+ T cells sorted from blood. Subset reported: CD45RA-negative fraction. The chain uses TRBV4-1 and TRBJ2-5; D perhaps matches TRBD2 (6 bases). This receptor was identified in a man aged 18 to 35 in good health. CDR3 DNA: TGCGCCAGCAGCCAAGAAGGTGGGGGGAGGGAGACCCAGTACTTC. Protein: CASSQEGGGRETQYF.